Listed below are T cell receptor beta chains from one sample, sequenced in a study of blood T cells in healthy people across ages. In TCRdb, the 5' RACE reads were re-called with MiXCR into one record per CDR3 protein. The repertoire includes more than 700,000 distinct CDR3 sequences, about 48% of them detected once, and roughly 40% sits in the top ten. Input material: blood. The receptors stem from an elderly man in good health. CDR3s include the opening cysteine and the closing phenylalanine or tryptophan. D genes are given only for firm matches. Size tells how often a clone was seen (once, few, many) or the class of an expanded clone, and some rows leave it out.

d_gene,j_gene,v_gene,abundance,CDR3nt,CDR3aa
TRBD1,TRBJ2-1,TRBV10-3,NA,TGTGCCATCACTAACGACAGGGAGAATGGGCAGTTCTTC,CAITNDRENGQFF
NA,TRBJ2-2,TRBV7-2,NA,TGTGCCAGCAGCTTCCGGATCCCACACACCGGGGAGCTGTTTTTT,CASSFRIPHTGELFF
NA,TRBJ2-6,TRBV21-1,few,TGTGCCAGCAGCATCGGGGGGGGCGCTGGGGCCAACGTCCTGACTTTC,CASSIGGGAGANVLTF
TRBD1,TRBJ2-4,TRBV9,NA,TGTGCCAGCAGCGTAAGCGGGACAGGGTTAAGGGAGCAGTACTTC,CASSVSGTGLREQYF
NA,TRBJ2-6,TRBV12-5,NA,TGTGCTAGTGGTTTGGTATCCGGGTCTGGGGCCAACGTCCTGACTTTC,CASGLVSGSGANVLTF
TRBD2,TRBJ2-5,TRBV5-1,NA,TGCGCCAGCAGCTTGGAAGCGGACGGTAGCGGGAGGACGAGAGAGACCCAGTACTTC,CASSLEADGSGRTRETQYF
TRBD2,TRBJ2-7,TRBV4-1,NA,TGCGCCAGCAGCCACGGACTAGCGGAGTACGAGCAGTACTTC,CASSHGLAEYEQYF
NA,TRBJ1-4,TRBV3-1,few,TGTGCCAGCAGCCAACCCAAGGGAGGGAGTGAAAAACTGTTTTTT,CASSQPKGGSEKLFF
TRBD2,TRBJ2-2,TRBV5-1,NA,TGCGCCAGCAGCTTGGTGGGACTAGGTACCGGGGAGCTGTTTTTT,CASSLVGLGTGELFF
NA,TRBJ2-5,TRBV7-3,few,TGTGCCAGCAGGAAAGAGGCAGAAGAGACCCAGTACTTC,CASRKEAEETQYF
NA,TRBJ2-7,TRBV6-5,NA,TGTGCCACCACGAAGGGTCCAGGGATCACCTACGAGCAGTACTTC,CATTKGPGITYEQYF
NA,TRBJ1-4,TRBV7-9,NA,TGTGCCAGCAGCTTAGTCAGGACCACAACTAATGAAAAACTGTTTTTT,CASSLVRTTTNEKLFF
NA,TRBJ2-1,TRBV11-1,NA,TGTGCCAGCAGCCCCATGCGAGGGGATGAGCAGTTCTTC,CASSPMRGDEQFF
NA,TRBJ2-2,TRBV20-1,NA,TGCAGTGCTTTCCCCTCCGGACAGAACACCGGGGAGCTGTTTTTT,CSAFPSGQNTGELFF
NA,TRBJ1-1,TRBV14,NA,TGTGCCAGCAGCCAATTTACGGGTACGAACACTGAAGCTTTCTTT,CASSQFTGTNTEAFF
TRBD1,TRBJ2-7,TRBV5-1,NA,TGCGCCAGCAGCCCTGCCGGGACAGCCTCCTACGAGCAGTACTTC,CASSPAGTASYEQYF
TRBD1,TRBJ2-7,TRBV6-5,few,TGTGCCAGCAGTAAACGGGCGGGACAGGGTTACGAGCAGTACTTC,CASSKRAGQGYEQYF
NA,TRBJ2-3,TRBV27,few,TGTGCCAGCAGTTATCGGAGGACTAGCACAGATACGCAGTATTTT,CASSYRRTSTDTQYF
NA,TRBJ2-7,TRBV29-1,many,TGCAGCGCCGGGCGGACATCCTACGAGCAGTACTTC,CSAGRTSYEQYF
TRBD2,TRBJ2-1,TRBV5-6,few,TGTGCCAGCAGCTTGGCCGGGGGGGGGACCTACAATGAGCAGTTCTTC,CASSLAGGGTYNEQFF
NA,TRBJ2-4,TRBV11-2,NA,TGTGCCAGCAGCTTAGGGATTTTCCTTGCGGCGTTAGCCAAAAACATTCAGTACTTC,CASSLGIFLAALAKNIQYF
TRBD1,TRBJ1-2,TRBV29-1,NA,TGCAGCGTTGATGAGGGGGCCACCCCGGATGGCTACACCTTC,CSVDEGATPDGYTF
TRBD2,TRBJ2-1,TRBV11-2,NA,TGTGCCAGCACCCAGACTAGCGGGAGAATCGGTGAGCAGTTCTTC,CASTQTSGRIGEQFF
TRBD1,TRBJ2-7,TRBV29-1,NA,TGCAGCGTTGGCCGACAGGGTGGGGTCTACGAGCAGTACTTC,CSVGRQGGVYEQYF
TRBD2,TRBJ2-7,TRBV7-6,NA,TGTGCCAGCAGTCAAGGCCGGGGACTAGCCTCCTACGAGCAGTACTTC,CASSQGRGLASYEQYF
NA,TRBJ2-7,TRBV20-1,NA,TGCAGTGCTAGAGGACGGGGGAACAATGAGCAGTACTTC,CSARGRGNNEQYF
NA,TRBJ2-6,TRBV21-1,NA,TGTGCCAGCAGAGTGAAACAGGGCAAAAATTCTGGGGCCAACGTCCTGACTTTC,CASRVKQGKNSGANVLTF
NA,TRBJ2-7,TRBV10-3,NA,TGTGCCATCTCGGGACGGCGAAATCCGACCTACGAGCAGTACTTC,CAISGRRNPTYEQYF
NA,TRBJ2-5,TRBV11-2,NA,TGTGCCAGCAGCTTACGAGGTGGGAGGCCTAGCCACAATGAGCAGTACTTC,CASSLRGGRPSHNEQYF
NA,TRBJ1-1,TRBV6-4,NA,TGTGCCCCCCCTGCCGGCACCTCGCTGGAGCAACAGAAGAACACTGAAGCTTTCTTT,CAPPAGTSLEQQKNTEAFF
NA,TRBJ2-7,TRBV25-1,NA,TGTGCCTCCAGTGAGGGTATTGGCGAGCAGTACTTC,CASSEGIGEQYF
NA,TRBJ2-7,TRBV7-9,few,TGTGCCAGCAGCCCCGCGAAGGGGCGCAGCTACGAGCAGTACTTC,CASSPAKGRSYEQYF
NA,TRBJ2-7,TRBV12-3/TRBV12-4,NA,TGTGCCAGCAGAGATCCGTACGAGCAGTACTTC,CASRDPYEQYF
NA,TRBJ2-1,TRBV7-9,NA,TGTGCCAGCAGAAAAAGGAGGGAGAGCTCCTACAATGAGCAGTTCTTC,CASRKRRESSYNEQFF
NA,TRBJ2-5,TRBV7-2,NA,TGTGCCAGCAGCTTAGTGTGGGGAGGAGAGGAGACCCAGTACTTC,CASSLVWGGEETQYF
NA,TRBJ2-5,TRBV15,few,TGTGCCACCAGCATAGCGGCCCAAGAGACCCAGTACTTC,CATSIAAQETQYF
TRBD2,TRBJ2-1,TRBV7-6,few,TGTGCCAGCAGCCCGACGGCTAGCGGGAGCTCCTACAATGAGCAGTTCTTC,CASSPTASGSSYNEQFF
NA,TRBJ2-3,TRBV20-1,few,TGCAGTGCTAGCCCCCGGACCTTCACAGATACGCAGTATTTT,CSASPRTFTDTQYF
TRBD2,TRBJ2-4,TRBV6-2/TRBV6-3,NA,TGTGCCAGCAGTTCTCCGGGACTAGCGGGAGCCAAAAACATTCAGTACTTC,CASSSPGLAGAKNIQYF
NA,TRBJ2-7,TRBV7-9,NA,TGTGCCAGCAGCTTAGTACGGAGCCACGAGCAGTACTTC,CASSLVRSHEQYF
TRBD1,TRBJ2-7,TRBV20-1,NA,TGCAGTGCTAGAGATATAGCCGGGACAGGGACCCACGAGCAGTACTTC,CSARDIAGTGTHEQYF
NA,TRBJ2-1,TRBV12-3/TRBV12-4,NA,TGTGCCAGCAGTGGGTGGAGGAGGGCCTACAATGAGCAGTTCTTC,CASSGWRRAYNEQFF
NA,TRBJ2-5,TRBV20-1,once,TGCAGTGCCACCGGGTGGGAGAGTGATGAGCAGTACTTC,CSATGWESDEQYF
TRBD2,TRBJ2-7,TRBV7-6,few,TGTGCCAGCAGCTTGTCGCCGACTAGCGGAGGTTCCTACGAGCAGTACTTT,CASSLSPTSGGSYEQYF
NA,TRBJ2-7,TRBV7-8,NA,TGTGCCAGCAGCCACTGGGGGGAGAGGTCCTACGAGCAGTACTTC,CASSHWGERSYEQYF
TRBD2,TRBJ2-1,TRBV18,NA,TGTGCCAGTTACCCCAGGGCGGGAGTCGACAATGAGCAGTTCTTC,CASYPRAGVDNEQFF
TRBD1,TRBJ2-7,TRBV2,NA,TGTGCCAGCAATGCCGGGACAGGGTCCTACGAGCAGTACTTC,CASNAGTGSYEQYF
NA,TRBJ2-1,TRBV29-1,few,TGCAGCGTTTTATATTATGAGCAGTTCTTC,CSVLYYEQFF
NA,TRBJ1-2,TRBV11-2,once,TGTGCCAGCAGCACCGCCGGGGAGCCTCGGGGCACCTTC,CASSTAGEPRGTF
NA,TRBJ2-1,TRBV18,NA,TGTGCCAGCTCACCCACTAGAGGCAATGAGCAGTTCTTC,CASSPTRGNEQFF
NA,TRBJ2-1,TRBV29-1,NA,TGCAGCGTTGAAGAGTCCTACAATGAGCAGTTCTTC,CSVEESYNEQFF
NA,TRBJ1-1,TRBV29-1,few,TGCAGCGTTGAAGAGGGCAGGGGCTTAGCTGAAGCTTTCTTT,CSVEEGRGLAEAFF
TRBD1,TRBJ2-5,TRBV6-6,NA,TGTGCCAGCAGTTATGGGGGACAGTCCAAGAGAGGGACCCAGTACTTC,CASSYGGQSKRGTQYF
TRBD1,TRBJ1-2,TRBV28,NA,TGTGCCAGCAGTACCCGACAGGGGAGGTATGGCTACACCTTC,CASSTRQGRYGYTF